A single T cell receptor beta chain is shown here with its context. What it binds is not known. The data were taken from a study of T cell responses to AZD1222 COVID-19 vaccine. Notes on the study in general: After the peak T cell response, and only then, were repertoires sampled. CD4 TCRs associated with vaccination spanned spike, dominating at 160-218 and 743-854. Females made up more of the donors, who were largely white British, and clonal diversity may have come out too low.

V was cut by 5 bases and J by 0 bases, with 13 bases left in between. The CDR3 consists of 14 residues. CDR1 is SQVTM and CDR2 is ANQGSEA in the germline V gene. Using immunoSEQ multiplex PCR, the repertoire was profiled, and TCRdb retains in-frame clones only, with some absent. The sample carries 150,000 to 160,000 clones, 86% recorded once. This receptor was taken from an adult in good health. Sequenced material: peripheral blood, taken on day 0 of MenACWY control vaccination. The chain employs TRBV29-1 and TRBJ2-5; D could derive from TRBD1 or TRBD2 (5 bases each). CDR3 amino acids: CSVIRDGDQETQYF. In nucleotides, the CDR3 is TGCAGCGTTATTAGGGACGGAGACCAAGAGACCCAGTACTTC.